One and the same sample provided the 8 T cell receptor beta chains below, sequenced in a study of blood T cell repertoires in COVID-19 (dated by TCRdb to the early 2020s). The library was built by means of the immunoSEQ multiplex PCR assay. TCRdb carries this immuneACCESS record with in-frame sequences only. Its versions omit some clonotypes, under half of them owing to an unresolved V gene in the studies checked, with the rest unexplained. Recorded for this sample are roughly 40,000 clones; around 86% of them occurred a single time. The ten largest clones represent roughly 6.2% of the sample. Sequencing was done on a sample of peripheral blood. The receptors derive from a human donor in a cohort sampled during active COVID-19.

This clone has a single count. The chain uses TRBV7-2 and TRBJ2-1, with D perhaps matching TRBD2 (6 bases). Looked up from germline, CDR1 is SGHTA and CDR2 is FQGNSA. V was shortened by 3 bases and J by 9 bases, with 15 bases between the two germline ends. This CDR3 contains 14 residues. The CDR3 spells CASSLIGSESEQFF. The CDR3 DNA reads TGTGCCAGCAGCTTGATCGGGAGTGAAAGTGAGCAGTTCTTC. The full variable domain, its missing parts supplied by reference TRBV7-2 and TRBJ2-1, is GAGVSQSPSNKVTEKGKDVELRCDPISGHTALYWYRQSLGQGLEFLIYFQGNSAPDKSGLPSDRFSAERTGGSVSTLTIQRTQQEDSAVYLCASSLIGSESEQFFGPGTRLTVL.

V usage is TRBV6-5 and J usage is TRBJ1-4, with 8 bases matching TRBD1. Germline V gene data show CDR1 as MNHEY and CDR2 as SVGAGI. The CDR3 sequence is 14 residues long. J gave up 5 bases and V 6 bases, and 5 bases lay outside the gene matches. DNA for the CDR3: TGTGCCAGCAGCCCGGGACAGGCGAATGAAAAACTGTTTTTT. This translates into CASSPGQANEKLFF.

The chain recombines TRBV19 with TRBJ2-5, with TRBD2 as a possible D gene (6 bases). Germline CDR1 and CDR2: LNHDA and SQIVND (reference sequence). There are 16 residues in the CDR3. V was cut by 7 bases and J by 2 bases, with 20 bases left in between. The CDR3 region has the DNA TGTGCCAGTAATAACCGGATTAGCGGAAGACAAGAGACCCAGTACTTC. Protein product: CASNNRISGRQETQYF.

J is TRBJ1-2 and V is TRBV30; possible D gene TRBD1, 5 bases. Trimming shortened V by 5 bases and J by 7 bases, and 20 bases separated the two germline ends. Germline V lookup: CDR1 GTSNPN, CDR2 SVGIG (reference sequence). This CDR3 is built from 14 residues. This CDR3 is CAWQSWGGSSGYTF. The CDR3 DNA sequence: TGTGCCTGGCAGTCTTGGGGGGGGTCGTCTGGCTACACCTTC.

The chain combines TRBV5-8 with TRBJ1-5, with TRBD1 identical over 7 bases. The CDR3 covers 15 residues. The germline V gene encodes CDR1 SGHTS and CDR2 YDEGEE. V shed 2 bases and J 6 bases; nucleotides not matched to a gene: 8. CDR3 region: CASSFPQGLSQPQHF. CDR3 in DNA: TGTGCCAGCAGCTTCCCACAGGGGCTAAGTCAGCCCCAGCATTTT.

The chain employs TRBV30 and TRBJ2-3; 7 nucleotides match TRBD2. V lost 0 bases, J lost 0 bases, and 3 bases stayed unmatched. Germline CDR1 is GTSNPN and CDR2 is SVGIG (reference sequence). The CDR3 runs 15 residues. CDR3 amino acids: CAWSVSGASTDTQYF. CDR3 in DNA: TGTGCCTGGAGTGTGAGCGGGGCCAGCACAGATACGCAGTATTTT. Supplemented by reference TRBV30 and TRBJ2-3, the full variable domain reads SQTIHQWPATLVQPVGSPLSLECTVEGTSNPNLYWYRQAAGRGLQLLFYSVGIGQISSEVPQNLSASRPQDRQFILSSKKLLLSDSGFYLCAWSVSGASTDTQYFGPGTRLTVL.

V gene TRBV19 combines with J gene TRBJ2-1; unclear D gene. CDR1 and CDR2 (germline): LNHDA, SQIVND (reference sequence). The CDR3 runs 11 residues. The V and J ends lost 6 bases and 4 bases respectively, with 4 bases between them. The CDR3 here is CASRTYNEQFF. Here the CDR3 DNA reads TGTGCCAGTAGGACTTACAATGAGCAGTTCTTC.

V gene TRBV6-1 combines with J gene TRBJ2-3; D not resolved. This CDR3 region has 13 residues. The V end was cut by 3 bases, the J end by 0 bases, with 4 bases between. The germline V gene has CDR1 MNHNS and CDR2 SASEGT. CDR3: CASSEGSTDTQYF. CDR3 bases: TGTGCCAGCAGTGAGGGCAGCACAGATACGCAGTATTTT.